A selection of T cell receptor beta chains follows, all from one sample in a study of T cell responses to AZD1222 COVID-19 vaccine. Produced via immunoSEQ multiplex PCR; TCRdb's table is partial and in-frame only. This table holds roughly 170,000 clones, roughly 93% found once. The input for sequencing was peripheral blood, taken on day 0 of AZD1222 vaccination. Receptors were obtained from an adult in good health. CDR3s include the opening cysteine and the closing phenylalanine or tryptophan. D genes are given only for firm matches. The size field is filled for only some rows; it gives once, few, many or a size class.

v_gene: TRBV18; d_gene: TRBD1; abundance: once; j_gene: TRBJ1-5; CDR3nt: TGTGCCAGCTCAAGACAGGGAAGGGGAAGGAGCAATCAGCCCCAGCATTTT; CDR3aa: CASSRQGRGRSNQPQHF
v_gene: TRBV7-2; d_gene: .; abundance: few; j_gene: TRBJ1-2; CDR3nt: TGTGCCAGCAGCTTAGCCAGGGCCTATGGCTACACCTTC; CDR3aa: CASSLARAYGYTF
v_gene: TRBV18; d_gene: .; abundance: .; j_gene: TRBJ1-2; CDR3nt: TGTGCCAGCTCACCGGACAGAGATTATGGCTACACCTTC; CDR3aa: CASSPDRDYGYTF
v_gene: TRBV7-9; d_gene: .; abundance: .; j_gene: TRBJ1-4; CDR3nt: TGTGCCAGCAGCACCCCTCGGGGGGCGGCTAATGAAAAACTGTTTTTT; CDR3aa: CASSTPRGAANEKLFF
v_gene: TRBV7-2; d_gene: .; abundance: .; j_gene: TRBJ2-3; CDR3nt: TGTGCCAGCAGCCACAACACAGATACGCAGTATTTT; CDR3aa: CASSHNTDTQYF
v_gene: TRBV5-5; d_gene: .; abundance: once; j_gene: TRBJ1-5; CDR3nt: TGTGCCAGCAGCTTACGGCCCGTCGAGAATCAGCCCCAGCATTTT; CDR3aa: CASSLRPVENQPQHF
v_gene: TRBV15; d_gene: TRBD1; abundance: .; j_gene: TRBJ2-5; CDR3nt: TGTGCCACCAGCAGAGGCAGCAGACAGGGGCCAAGAGAGACCCAGTACTTC; CDR3aa: CATSRGSRQGPRETQYF
v_gene: TRBV7-9; d_gene: TRBD1; abundance: .; j_gene: TRBJ2-2; CDR3nt: TGTGCCAGCAGCTTCGGGACAGCAGACACCGGGGAGCTGTTTTTT; CDR3aa: CASSFGTADTGELFF
v_gene: TRBV3-1/TRBV3-2; d_gene: .; abundance: few; j_gene: TRBJ2-5; CDR3nt: TGTGCCAGCAGCCGCCGGACCTCTGGCTGGGGTACGGAGACCCAGTACTTC; CDR3aa: CASSRRTSGWGTETQYF
v_gene: TRBV5-6; d_gene: .; abundance: .; j_gene: TRBJ2-3; CDR3nt: TGTGCCAGCAGCTTAGCGGTGACAGAGGAAACAGATACGCAGTATTTT; CDR3aa: CASSLAVTEETDTQYF
v_gene: TRBV3-1/TRBV3-2; d_gene: TRBD2; abundance: .; j_gene: TRBJ2-1; CDR3nt: TGTGCCAGCAGCCAATTGGGACTAGCTATTACTGAGCAGTTCTTC; CDR3aa: CASSQLGLAITEQFF
v_gene: TRBV15; d_gene: TRBD2; abundance: many; j_gene: TRBJ2-5; CDR3nt: TGTGCCACCAGCACAGGACTAGCGGGGGGGCGAAAGTACTTC; CDR3aa: CATSTGLAGGRKYF
v_gene: TRBV4-2; d_gene: .; abundance: .; j_gene: TRBJ1-1; CDR3nt: TGTGCCAGCAGCCAAGGGGACGGAGTGAACACTGAAGCTTTCTTT; CDR3aa: CASSQGDGVNTEAFF
v_gene: TRBV4-1; d_gene: TRBD2; abundance: .; j_gene: TRBJ2-7; CDR3nt: TGCGCCAGCAGCCAAGGCGGGGGGGAGCCCTCCTACGAGCAGTACTTC; CDR3aa: CASSQGGGEPSYEQYF
v_gene: TRBV15; d_gene: TRBD2; abundance: .; j_gene: TRBJ2-4; CDR3nt: TGTGCCACCAGCAGGTACGGACTAGGCGCGAACATTCAGTACTTC; CDR3aa: CATSRYGLGANIQYF
v_gene: TRBV18; d_gene: .; abundance: .; j_gene: TRBJ1-5; CDR3nt: TGTGCCAGTGCACCGGGGGGGAATGCCTACAATCAGCCCCAGCATTTT; CDR3aa: CASAPGGNAYNQPQHF
v_gene: TRBV7-9; d_gene: TRBD1; abundance: .; j_gene: TRBJ1-2; CDR3nt: TGTGCCAGCAGCTTCCAGGACAGGAGTTATGGCTACACCTTC; CDR3aa: CASSFQDRSYGYTF
v_gene: TRBV7-2; d_gene: .; abundance: .; j_gene: TRBJ1-1; CDR3nt: TGTGCCAGCAGCTTAGGGGCAGGGCCGAACACTGAAGCTTTCTTT; CDR3aa: CASSLGAGPNTEAFF
v_gene: TRBV4-2; d_gene: .; abundance: .; j_gene: TRBJ1-5; CDR3nt: TGTGCCAGCAGCCAAGATCCCCTGGCCACTAGCAATCAGCCCCAGCATTTT; CDR3aa: CASSQDPLATSNQPQHF
v_gene: TRBV18; d_gene: .; abundance: .; j_gene: TRBJ2-7; CDR3nt: TGTGCCAGCTCACCAGTAGGCCAGGGGACCTACGAGCAGTACTTC; CDR3aa: CASSPVGQGTYEQYF